A selection of T cell receptor beta chains follows, all from one sample in a study of T cell responses to AZD1222 COVID-19 vaccine. The method was immunoSEQ multiplex PCR; TCRdb's version includes in-frame clones alone and lacks a portion of them. The sample carries approximately 160,000 clones, approximately 88% recorded once. Material: peripheral blood, obtained on day 0 of AZD1222 vaccination. Receptors were obtained from an adult in good health. CDR3s include the opening cysteine and the closing phenylalanine or tryptophan. Fields, in order: J gene, D gene, clone size, CDR3 length, V gene, CDR3 DNA, CDR3 protein. A D gene is named only where the DNA matches it firmly. Clone size is shown for a subset of rows, as once, few, many or a class of expanded clone.

>TRBJ2-7|TRBD1|NA|15|TRBV11-1
TGTGCCAGCAGCTTAGTTCCCGGGACAGGCTACGAGCAGTACTTC
CASSLVPGTGYEQYF
>TRBJ2-1|NA|NA|14|TRBV5-1
TGCGCCAGCAGCTTGGTCAGCCAGGTCAATGAGCAGTTCTTC
CASSLVSQVNEQFF
>TRBJ1-2|TRBD1|NA|15|TRBV28
TGTGCCAGCAGCCGGAGGACAGGTCCTACCTATGGCTACACCTTC
CASSRRTGPTYGYTF
>TRBJ2-1|NA|NA|12|TRBV29-1
TGCAGCGTTGACAGGGGTATCGATGAGCAGTTCTTC
CSVDRGIDEQFF
>TRBJ2-1|NA|NA|12|TRBV3-1/TRBV3-2
TGTGCCAGCAGCCAGGGACCCAATGAGCAGTTCTTC
CASSQGPNEQFF
>TRBJ2-7|NA|NA|13|TRBV19
TGTGCCAGTAGTATTTCCAGCGATTACGAGCAGTACTTC
CASSISSDYEQYF
>TRBJ2-7|TRBD2|NA|15|TRBV27
TGTGCCAGCAGCACCCGACTAGCGGGCCCCTACGAGCAGTACTTC
CASSTRLAGPYEQYF
>TRBJ2-1|TRBD2|NA|18|TRBV10-3
TGTGCCATCAGCGGGACTAGCGGGAGAAGGAGGGGTTACAATGAGCAGTTCTTC
CAISGTSGRRRGYNEQFF
>TRBJ1-2|TRBD1|NA|17|TRBV12-5
TGTGCTAGTGGTTTGGTCCCCTCCGGACAGGGGAACTATGGCTACACCTTC
CASGLVPSGQGNYGYTF
>TRBJ1-6|NA|NA|14|TRBV5-5
TGTGCCAGCAGTCCCACAGCGGGGAATTCACCCCTCCACTTT
CASSPTAGNSPLHF
>TRBJ1-2|NA|once|12|TRBV7-9
TGTGCCAGCAGCCCCCTGGGCAAGGGCTACACCTTC
CASSPLGKGYTF
>TRBJ2-5|NA|NA|14|TRBV7-7
TGTGCTAGCAGCCCTCGGAACTTTCAAGAGACCCAGTACTTC
CASSPRNFQETQYF
>TRBJ2-1|NA|once|16|TRBV11-1
TGTGCCAGCAGCTTATTGGGTCCCACTATCTACAATGAGCAGTTCTTC
CASSLLGPTIYNEQFF
>TRBJ2-5|TRBD2|NA|19|TRBV27
TGTGCCAGCAGTTTAAAGGCCGTAGCGGGAGGGCCCAGGATGGAGACCCAGTACTTC
CASSLKAVAGGPRMETQYF
>TRBJ1-3|NA|NA|14|TRBV7-2
TGTGCCAGCAGCTTAGAACGGGGCGGAAACACCATATATTTT
CASSLERGGNTIYF
>TRBJ1-4|NA|NA|15|TRBV5-1
TGCGCCAGCAGCTTGGCATCGGACCCCAATGAAAAACTGTTTTTT
CASSLASDPNEKLFF